What follows are 8 T cell receptor beta chains derived from one specimen sequenced in a study of blood T cell repertoires in COVID-19. Repertoires were generated with immunoSEQ multiplex PCR, while TCRdb's copy carries only in-frame clones and drops some. The repertoire has 140,000 to 150,000 clones, roughly 89% of them found once; the top ten carry roughly 1.5%. The specimen was peripheral blood. Every receptor here comes from a human donor in a cohort sampled during active COVID-19.

This sequence joins TRBV3-1 (or the pseudogene TRBV3-2) and TRBJ2-5; TRBD1 might be the D (6 bases). Trimming took off 2 bases at V and 4 bases at J, with 11 bases between the two ends. CDR1 and CDR2 from the germline V gene are LGHDT and YNNKEL (reference sequence). The CDR3 contains 14 residues. The CDR3 spells CASSQNRVGETQYF. The CDR3 bases are TGTGCCAGCAGCCAAAACAGGGTTGGAGAGACCCAGTACTTC.

The CDR3 reads CATSRERTGEQYF. The CDR3 DNA sequence: TGTGCCACCAGCAGGGAGAGGACAGGCGAGCAGTACTTC. The chain employs TRBV15 and TRBJ2-7; TRBD1 matches at 7 bases. CDR3 length: 13 amino acids. The J segment lost 6 bases and the V segment lost 3 bases, leaving 5 bases of the junction unmatched. CDR1 LNHNV and CDR2 YYDKDF come from the germline V gene (reference sequence).

This chain uses TRBV3-1 (or the pseudogene TRBV3-2) with TRBJ1-4, with D uncertain. The CDR3 sequence is 14 residues long. Germline V lookup: CDR1 LGHDT, CDR2 YNNKEL (reference sequence). V shed 4 bases and J shed 0 bases, with 6 bases lying between them. CDR3 nucleotide sequence: TGTGCCAGCAGCCGTGGAGCAACTAATGAAAAACTGTTTTTT. This codes for CASSRGATNEKLFF.

CDR3 nucleotide sequence: TGTGCCAGCAGCCAGCCTAGAGGGGAAAAACTGTTTTTT. This sequence encodes CASSQPRGEKLFF. V usage is TRBV3-1 (or the pseudogene TRBV3-2) and J usage is TRBJ1-4; D is unclear. The germline CDR1 and CDR2 sequences are LGHDT and YNNKEL (reference sequence). This CDR3 is 13 amino acids long. With 3 bases removed from V and 8 bases from J, the gap between germline ends came to 10 bases.

V gene TRBV7-9 combines with J gene TRBJ2-7; D may be TRBD1 (5 bases). The CDR3 runs 13 residues. Germline CDR1 SEHNR, CDR2 FQNEAQ (reference sequence). Deletions cut 4 bases from V and 4 bases from J, with 11 bases between. CDR3 DNA: TGTGCCAGCAGCTCAACCCAGGGATACGAGCAGTACTTC. Its translation is CASSSTQGYEQYF.

This chain uses TRBV25-1 with TRBJ1-3; 7 positions agree with TRBD1. Germline CDR1 is MGHDK and CDR2 is SYGVNS. J was trimmed by 3 bases and V by 5 bases; bases with no gene match: 10. The CDR3 totals 16 residues. DNA for the CDR3: TGTGCCAGCAGTTCTACAGGGGCAGGGAGTGGAAACACCATATATTTT. Protein: CASSSTGAGSGNTIYF.

The chain joins TRBV15 to TRBJ2-1; 9 nucleotides agree with TRBD1. CDR3 length equals 18 residues. Trimming cost V 5 bases and J 7 bases; bases outside gene matches: 18. Germline CDR1 LNHNV, CDR2 YYDKDF (reference sequence). CDR3 residues: CATSEVKTTGGRRNEQFF. The CDR3 DNA reads TGTGCCACCAGCGAAGTCAAGACGACAGGGGGTCGCCGGAATGAGCAGTTCTTC.

The rearrangement links TRBV19 to TRBJ2-5; maybe TRBD1 (6 bases). CDR3 length: 13 residues. Trimming removed 1 base from V and 6 bases from J, with 9 bases in between. Germline V gene sequence: CDR1 LNHDA, CDR2 SQIVND (reference sequence). The CDR3 DNA is TGTGCCAGTAGTATAGTCGACAGGCAGACCCAGTACTTC. Residues: CASSIVDRQTQYF.